This T cell receptor beta chain was identified in a study of blood T cell repertoires in COVID-19 (TCRdb year 2020). For the study in its entirety: Collaborator samples came from the United States, Italy and Spain and covered acute and convalescent phases of COVID-19. The material from the prospective study consisted of cDNA or gDNA derived from T cells, B-cell-depleted T cells, or PBMCs. The repertoires were released in a freely available public database intended as a resource for research on the immune response to SARS-CoV-2. Nearly every sample came with metadata listing a de-identified subject ID, COVID-19 status, age in years and sex. Samples were obtained from the ongoing ImmuneRACE study (first 160 participants) and from about 1,300 subjects provided by 6 global collaborators. Where HLA class I and class II types were available, the types were taken from metadata supplied by the sample provider, not from assay-based typing. Deeply sampled blood TCRbeta repertoires from subjects exposed to, actively infected with, or recovered from COVID-19 were included in the dataset.

Details on this clone: Its specific antigen is unknown. Base quality data are lacking; no much larger clone is found one base away.

TCRbeta CDR3 regions were amplified from genomic DNA using the immunoSEQ Assay, a bias-controlled multiplex PCR. The study's processing was this. The number of nucleated cells in each sample was estimated by amplification of reference gene primers within the assay. To quantify the absolute abundance of each unique TCRbeta CDR3 rearrangement, sequence reads were collapsed and filtered. For each sample, productive Simpson clonality was calculated as the square root of Simpson's diversity index across productive rearrangements. TCRdb's version of the immuneACCESS table is confined to in-frame rearrangements and falls short of the full clone set. An unresolved V gene accounts for under half of the shortfall where checked; the remainder is of unknown origin. V and J calls plus clone size are reproduced from that table; the DNA served to infer D and trimming. This sample holds 250,000 or so clones; more than 75% were observed only once. The ten largest clones add up to 8.5% to 9% of the sample.

Overall results and qualifications from the work: The amount of clinical and demographic metadata varied by source and participant and was provided uncurated.

Whole blood was collected in K2EDTA tubes by collaborating institutions according to the institutions' own protocols. For TCRbeta analysis, collaborators shipped samples in one of three forms: frozen whole blood, isolated PBMCs, or DNA extracted from either of those sample types. The germline V and J ends show losses of 2 bases and 6 bases respectively, and no gene match explains 9 bases of the junction. CDR3 length: 16 amino acids, cysteine to phenylalanine. This entry keeps only the CDR3 DNA: 48 bases, framed from base 1. Looking up the germline V gene yields CDR1 MGHRA and CDR2 YSYEKL. This receptor was identified in a man in his forties or fifties with active or convalescent COVID-19. This receptor chain uses TRBV4-1 and TRBJ1-1; 10 bases in the middle match TRBD1. Sequencing input: peripheral blood. The sequenced DNA: TGCGCCAGCAGCCAACCTGACAGGGGGCGCGTGGCTGAAGCTTTCTTT. Translated, it gives CASSQPDRGRVAEAFF.